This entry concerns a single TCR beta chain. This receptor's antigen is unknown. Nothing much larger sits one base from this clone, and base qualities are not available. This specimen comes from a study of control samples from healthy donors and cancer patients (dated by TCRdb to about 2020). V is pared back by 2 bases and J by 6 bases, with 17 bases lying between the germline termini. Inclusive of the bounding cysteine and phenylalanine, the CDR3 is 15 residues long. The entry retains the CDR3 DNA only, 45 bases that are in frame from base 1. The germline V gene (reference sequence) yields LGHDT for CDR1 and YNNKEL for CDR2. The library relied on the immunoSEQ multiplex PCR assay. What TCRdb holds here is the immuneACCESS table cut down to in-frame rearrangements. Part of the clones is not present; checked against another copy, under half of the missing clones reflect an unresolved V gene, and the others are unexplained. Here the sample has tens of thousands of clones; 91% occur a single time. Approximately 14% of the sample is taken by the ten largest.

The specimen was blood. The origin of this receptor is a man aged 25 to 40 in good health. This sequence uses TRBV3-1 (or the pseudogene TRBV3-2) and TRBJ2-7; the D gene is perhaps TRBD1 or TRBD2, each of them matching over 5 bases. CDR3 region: CASSQSIVSGTEQYF. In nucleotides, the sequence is TGTGCCAGCAGCCAATCGATTGTATCGGGGACCGAGCAGTACTTC.